This entry lists 6 T cell receptor beta chains sequenced from one sample in a study of PD-1 blockade in classical Hodgkin lymphoma. The data were produced by immunoSEQ multiplex PCR, yet TCRdb's version contains in-frame clones alone and is incomplete. The sample comprises about 21,000 clones, over 65% of which are singletons, and over 20% rests with the top ten. All patients experienced relapse after autologous stem cell transplantation, and brentuximab vedotin exposure was variable. The sample here was peripheral blood mononuclear cells (PBMCs), taken at baseline. The origin of the receptors is a human donor with classical Hodgkin lymphoma.

Only one count was recorded for this clone. This chain links TRBV6-6 with TRBJ2-3; 8 positions agree with TRBD2. The CDR3 is made up of 16 amino acids. V dropped 6 bases and J dropped 2; count of bases not matched to a gene: 10. In germline, CDR1 is MNHNY, CDR2 SVGAGI (reference sequence). The CDR3 protein is CASSSQLAATTDTQYF. The CDR3, as DNA: TGTGCCAGCAGCTCCCAACTAGCGGCAACCACAGATACGCAGTATTTT.

The V call is TRBV11-2, the J call TRBJ1-2; 7 positions match TRBD1. V shed 4 bases, J shed 1 base, and the junction held 12 bases outside the gene matches. The CDR3 is 17 amino acids. CDR1 SGHAT and CDR2 FQNNGV come from the germline V gene. The CDR3 DNA sequence: TGTGCCAGCAGCTCGAAGACAGGGCGGCGAGGTAACTATGGCTACACCTTC. Protein: CASSSKTGRRGNYGYTF.

The V and J genes are TRBV5-6 and TRBJ1-1; unclear D gene. V was trimmed by 0 bases and J by 4 bases, leaving 7 bases between them. The germline V gene has CDR1 SGHDT and CDR2 YYEEEE. The CDR3 totals 13 residues. The CDR3 region has the DNA TGTGCCAGCAGCTTGGGATCGGGCACTGAAGCTTTCTTT. This codes for CASSLGSGTEAFF.

The rearrangement uses TRBV9 and TRBJ2-7, with D possibly called TRBD1 or TRBD2 (5 bases each). Germline values: CDR1 SGDLS, CDR2 YYNGEE. This CDR3 spans 17 amino acids. Trimming shortened V by 0 bases and J by 5 bases, and 21 bases separated the two germline ends. This CDR3 is CASSVDPGPPGIHEQYF. The CDR3, as DNA: TGTGCCAGCAGCGTAGACCCAGGGCCCCCGGGAATACACGAGCAGTACTTC.

The V gene is TRBV28, the J gene TRBJ2-5; 9 bases are shared with TRBD1. The CDR3 loop spans 14 amino acids. V was pared by 0 bases and J by 4 bases, with 0 bases of the junction left unmatched. The germline V gene encodes CDR1 MDHEN and CDR2 SYDVKM. The CDR3 DNA reads TGTGCCAGCAGTTTATGGGACAGGGGAGAGACCCAGTACTTC. Protein sequence: CASSLWDRGETQYF. Variable domain in full (rest from reference TRBV28 and TRBJ2-5): DVKVTQSSRYLVKRTGEKVFLECVQDMDHENMFWYRQDPGLGLRLIYFSYDVKMKEKGDIPEGYSVSREKKERFSLILESASTNQTSMYLCASSLWDRGETQYFGPGTRLLVL.

The V gene is TRBV11-2, the J gene TRBJ1-1, with a possible D match to TRBD1 (5 bases). Looked up from germline, CDR1 is SGHAT and CDR2 is FQNNGV. The CDR3 is made up of 14 amino acids. V lost 3 bases and J 1 base, leaving 9 bases between the germline ends. As DNA, the CDR3 is TGTGCCAGCAGCTTCGCAGGGTCGAACACTGAAGCTTTCTTT. This encodes CASSFAGSNTEAFF.